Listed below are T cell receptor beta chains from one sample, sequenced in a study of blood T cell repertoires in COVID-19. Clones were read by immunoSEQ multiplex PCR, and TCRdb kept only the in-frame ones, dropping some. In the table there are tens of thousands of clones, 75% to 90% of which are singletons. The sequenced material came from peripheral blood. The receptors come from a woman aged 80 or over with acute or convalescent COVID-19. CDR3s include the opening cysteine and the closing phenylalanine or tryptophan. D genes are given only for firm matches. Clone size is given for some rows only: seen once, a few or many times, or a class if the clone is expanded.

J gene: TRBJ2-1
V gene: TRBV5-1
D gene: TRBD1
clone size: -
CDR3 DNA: TGCGCCAGCAGCTTCCCCCGGACAGGCAATGAGCAGTTCTTC
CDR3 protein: CASSFPRTGNEQFF

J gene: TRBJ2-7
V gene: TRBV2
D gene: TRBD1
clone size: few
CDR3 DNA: TGTGCCAGCACTATGACAGGGGAAACCTACGAGCAGTACTTC
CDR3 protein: CASTMTGETYEQYF

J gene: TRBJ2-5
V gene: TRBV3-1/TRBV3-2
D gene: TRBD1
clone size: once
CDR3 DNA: TGTGCCAGCAGCCGACCGACAGGGGGAGAGACCCAGTACTTC
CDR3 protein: CASSRPTGGETQYF

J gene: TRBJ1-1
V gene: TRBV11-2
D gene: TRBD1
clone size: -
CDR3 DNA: TGTGCCAGCAGCTTAGGGGCAGGGGGACTGAACACTGAAGCTTTCTTT
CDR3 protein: CASSLGAGGLNTEAFF

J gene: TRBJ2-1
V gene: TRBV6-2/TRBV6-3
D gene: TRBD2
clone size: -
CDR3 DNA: TGTGCCAGCAGCTGGCGGACATGGGGACTAGCGGGGTACAATGAGCAGTTCTTC
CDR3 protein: CASSWRTWGLAGYNEQFF

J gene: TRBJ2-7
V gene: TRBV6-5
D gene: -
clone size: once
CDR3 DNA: TGTGCCAGCGAGACAGGCTTCCCTTACGAGCAGTACTTC
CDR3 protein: CASETGFPYEQYF

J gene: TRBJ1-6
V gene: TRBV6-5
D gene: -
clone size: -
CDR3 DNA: TGTGCCAGCACCATGCGGGGTGCCTATAATTCACCCCTCCACTTT
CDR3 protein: CASTMRGAYNSPLHF

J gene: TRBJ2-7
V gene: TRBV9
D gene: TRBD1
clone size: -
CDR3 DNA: TGTGCCAGCAGCCAGTGGGGACAGCCCTACGAGCAGTACTTC
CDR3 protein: CASSQWGQPYEQYF

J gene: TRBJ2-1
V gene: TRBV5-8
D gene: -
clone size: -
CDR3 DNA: TGTGCCAGCAGCCTTTACAGTTACATTGGAAATGAGCAGTTCTTC
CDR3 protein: CASSLYSYIGNEQFF

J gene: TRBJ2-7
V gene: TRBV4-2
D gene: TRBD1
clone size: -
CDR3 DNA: TGTGCCAGCAGCCGCCTTGGGGGACAGGGTTCGTACGAGCAGTACTTC
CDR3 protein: CASSRLGGQGSYEQYF

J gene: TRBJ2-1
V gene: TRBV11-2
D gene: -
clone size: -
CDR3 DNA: TGTGCCAGCAGCCCGCATATGCTTTGGCCTGAGCAGTTCTTC
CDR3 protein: CASSPHMLWPEQFF

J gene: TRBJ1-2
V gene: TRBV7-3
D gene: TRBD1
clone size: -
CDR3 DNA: TGTGCCAGCAGCTTGACAGGGTTCGACTATGGCTACACCTTC
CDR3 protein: CASSLTGFDYGYTF

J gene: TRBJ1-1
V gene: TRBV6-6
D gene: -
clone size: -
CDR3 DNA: TGTGCCAGCAGTTACGGGAGGGCGAGGGACACTGAAGCTTTCTTT
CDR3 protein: CASSYGRARDTEAFF

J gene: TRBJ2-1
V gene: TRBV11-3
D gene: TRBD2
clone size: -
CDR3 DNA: TGTGCCAGCAGCTTAGTAACTAGCGGATTGAACAATGAGCAGTTCTTC
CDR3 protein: CASSLVTSGLNNEQFF

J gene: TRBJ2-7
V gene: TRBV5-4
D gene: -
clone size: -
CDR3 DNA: TGTGCCAGCAGCTTGTCCGACCAGGGGGGCGAGCAGTACTTC
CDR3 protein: CASSLSDQGGEQYF

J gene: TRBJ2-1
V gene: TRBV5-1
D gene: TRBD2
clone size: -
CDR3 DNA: TGCGCCAGCAGTCGAACTAGCGGGGGGTCCTCTTCATCCTACAATGAGCAGTTCTTC
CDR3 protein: CASSRTSGGSSSSYNEQFF

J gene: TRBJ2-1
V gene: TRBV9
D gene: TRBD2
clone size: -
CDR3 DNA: TGTGCCAGCAGCGTAGGGAGCGGGGGGTCAAATGAGCAGTTCTTC
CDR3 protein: CASSVGSGGSNEQFF

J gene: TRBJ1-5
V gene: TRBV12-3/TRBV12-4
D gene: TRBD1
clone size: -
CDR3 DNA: TGTGCCAGCAGCGACAGGGATCAGCCCCAGCATTTT
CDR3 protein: CASSDRDQPQHF

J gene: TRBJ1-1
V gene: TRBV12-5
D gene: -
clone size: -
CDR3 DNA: TGTGCTAGTGGTTTGTCGGGTGAAGCTTTCTTT
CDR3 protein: CASGLSGEAFF

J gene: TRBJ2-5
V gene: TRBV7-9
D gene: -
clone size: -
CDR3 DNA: TGTGCCAGCAGCCCCCGGACAGCACAAGAGACCCAGTACTTC
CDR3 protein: CASSPRTAQETQYF

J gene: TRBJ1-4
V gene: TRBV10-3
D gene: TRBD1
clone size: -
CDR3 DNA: TGTGCCATCAGTGCCACAGGGGGCGCGACTAATGAAAAACTGTTTTTT
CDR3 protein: CAISATGGATNEKLFF

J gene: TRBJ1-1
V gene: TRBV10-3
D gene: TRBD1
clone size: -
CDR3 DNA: TGTGCCATCAGTGAGTCGGACAGGGTGGGCACTGAAGCTTTCTTT
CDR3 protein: CAISESDRVGTEAFF

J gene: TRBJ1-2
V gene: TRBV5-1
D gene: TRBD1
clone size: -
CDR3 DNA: TGCGCCAGCAGCTTGGAGCTAACAGGGGGCTATGGCTACACCTTC
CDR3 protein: CASSLELTGGYGYTF

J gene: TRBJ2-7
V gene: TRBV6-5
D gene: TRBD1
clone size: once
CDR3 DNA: TGTGCCAGCAGTTCCCCGGGACAGGGGGCACGAGAGCAGTACTTC
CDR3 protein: CASSSPGQGAREQYF

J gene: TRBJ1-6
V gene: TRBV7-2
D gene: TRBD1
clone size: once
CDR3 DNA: TGTGCCAGCAGCTTACGGGGACAGGGCGGGGGTAATTCACCCCTCCACTTT
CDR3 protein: CASSLRGQGGGNSPLHF

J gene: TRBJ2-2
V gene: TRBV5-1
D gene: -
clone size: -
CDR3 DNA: TGCGCCAGCAGCTTGGCCTGGACAAGGAACACCGGGGAGCTGTTTTTT
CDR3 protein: CASSLAWTRNTGELFF

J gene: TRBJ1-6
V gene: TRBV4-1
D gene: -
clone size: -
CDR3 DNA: TGCGCCAGCAGCCAGGATACGGCGAGGACAAGGGATTCACCCCTCCACTTT
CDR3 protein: CASSQDTARTRDSPLHF

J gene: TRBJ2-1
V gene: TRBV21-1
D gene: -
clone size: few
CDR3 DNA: TGTGCCAGCAGCAAACCCCGCGGTGGCAACCGACGGTTCTTC
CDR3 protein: CASSKPRGGNRRFF

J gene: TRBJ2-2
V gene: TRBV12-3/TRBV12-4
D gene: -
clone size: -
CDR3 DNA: TGTGCCAGCAGTTTGAGGTTGGGGGAGCTGTTTTTT
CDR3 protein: CASSLRLGELFF

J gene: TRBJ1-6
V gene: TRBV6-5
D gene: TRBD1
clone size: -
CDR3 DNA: TGTGCCAGCAGTTTACGCCGGGACAGGGGGCTTTCACCCCTCCACTTT
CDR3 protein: CASSLRRDRGLSPLHF

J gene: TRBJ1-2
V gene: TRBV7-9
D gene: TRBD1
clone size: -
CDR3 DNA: TGTGCCAGCAGCTTCTCAGGGACAGACTATGGCTACACCTTC
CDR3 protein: CASSFSGTDYGYTF

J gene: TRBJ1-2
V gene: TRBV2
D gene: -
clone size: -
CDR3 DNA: TGTGCCAGCATTAAGGACAGAGGGGGCTACACCTTC
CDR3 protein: CASIKDRGGYTF

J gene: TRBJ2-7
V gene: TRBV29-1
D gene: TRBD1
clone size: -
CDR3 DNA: TGCAGCGTTGAAGATTCTAGGACAGGGGCCTACGAGCAGTACTTC
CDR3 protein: CSVEDSRTGAYEQYF

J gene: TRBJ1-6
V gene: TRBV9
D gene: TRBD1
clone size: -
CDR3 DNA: TGTGCCAGCAGGGAAGGGACAGCCAATTCACCCCTCCACTTT
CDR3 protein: CASREGTANSPLHF

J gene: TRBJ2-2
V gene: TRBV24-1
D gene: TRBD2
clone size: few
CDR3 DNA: TGTGCCACCAGTGGGCTAGCGGGGATAGGGAACACCGGGGAGCTGTTTTTT
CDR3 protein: CATSGLAGIGNTGELFF

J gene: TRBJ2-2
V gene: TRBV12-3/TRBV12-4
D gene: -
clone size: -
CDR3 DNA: TGTGCCAGCAGTTGGAGTGGGACCGGGGAGCTGTTTTTT
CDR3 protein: CASSWSGTGELFF

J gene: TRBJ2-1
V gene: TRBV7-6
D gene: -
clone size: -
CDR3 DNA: TGTGCCAGCAGCCAACAGGGACCCCCCTTTTCGAATGAGCAGTTCTTC
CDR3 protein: CASSQQGPPFSNEQFF

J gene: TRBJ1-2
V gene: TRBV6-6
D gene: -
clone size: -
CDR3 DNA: TGTGCCAGCAGTTACTCGAAACGGGAGGGTGGCTACACCTTC
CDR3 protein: CASSYSKREGGYTF

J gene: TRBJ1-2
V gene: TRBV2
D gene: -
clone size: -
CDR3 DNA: TGTGCCAGCAGTGAAGGGGGGGGTGCTCGTCCCATTGGCTACACCTTC
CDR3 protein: CASSEGGGARPIGYTF

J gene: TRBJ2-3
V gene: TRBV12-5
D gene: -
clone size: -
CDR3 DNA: TGTGCTAGTAGTGTTTCGGTTTCTAGCACAGATACGCAGTATTTT
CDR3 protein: CASSVSVSSTDTQYF

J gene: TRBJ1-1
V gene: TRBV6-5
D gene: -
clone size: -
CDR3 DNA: TGTGCCAGCAGTTACTCGGACGACAGTGAAGCTTTCTTT
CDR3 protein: CASSYSDDSEAFF

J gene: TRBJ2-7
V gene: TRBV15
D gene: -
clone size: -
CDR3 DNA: TGTGCCACCAGCAGAGCGGGGTTAGGCGACGAGCAGTACTTC
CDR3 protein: CATSRAGLGDEQYF

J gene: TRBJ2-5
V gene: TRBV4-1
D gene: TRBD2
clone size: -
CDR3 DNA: TGCGCCAGCAGCCAAGTCGGGCGGGGGAACCAAGAGACCCAGTACTTC
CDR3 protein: CASSQVGRGNQETQYF

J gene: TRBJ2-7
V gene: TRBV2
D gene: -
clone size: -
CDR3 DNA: TGTGCCAGCAGTGCGTGGCTCTCGTACGAGCAGTACTTC
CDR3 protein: CASSAWLSYEQYF

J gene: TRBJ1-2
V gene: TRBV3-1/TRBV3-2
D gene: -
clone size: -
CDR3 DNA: TGTGCCAGCAGCTCGAGGGGGAACTATGGCTACACCTTC
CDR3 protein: CASSSRGNYGYTF

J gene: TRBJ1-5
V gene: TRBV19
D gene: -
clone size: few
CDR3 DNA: TGTGCCACAGCGGGGGGGATGAGCAATCAGCCCCAGCATTTT
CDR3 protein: CATAGGMSNQPQHF

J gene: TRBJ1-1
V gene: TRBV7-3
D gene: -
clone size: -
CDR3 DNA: TGTGCCAGCAGCGGAGGGCCCACGAACACTGAAGCTTTCTTT
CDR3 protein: CASSGGPTNTEAFF

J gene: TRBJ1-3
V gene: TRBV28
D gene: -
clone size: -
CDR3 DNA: TGTGCCAGCCTGGGTCGGAGAAGAAACACCATATATTTT
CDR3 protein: CASLGRRRNTIYF

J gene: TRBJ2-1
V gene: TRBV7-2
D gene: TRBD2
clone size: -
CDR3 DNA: TGTGCCAGCAGCTTAGACCCTCACATGGGGGGGAATGAGCAGTTCTTC
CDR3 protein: CASSLDPHMGGNEQFF

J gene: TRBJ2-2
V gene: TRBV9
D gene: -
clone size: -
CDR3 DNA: TGTGCCAGCAGCGTAGGAGGGCAAAACACCGGGGAGCTGTTTTTT
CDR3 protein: CASSVGGQNTGELFF

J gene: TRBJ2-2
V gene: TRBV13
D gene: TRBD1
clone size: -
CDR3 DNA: TGTGCCAGCAGCGAGGGACAGGAGGTGTTTTTT
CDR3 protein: CASSEGQEVFF

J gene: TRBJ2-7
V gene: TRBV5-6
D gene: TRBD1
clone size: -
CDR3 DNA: TGTGCCAGCAGCCGTCCCGGGACAGTGAGCTCCTACGAGCAGTACTTC
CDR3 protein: CASSRPGTVSSYEQYF

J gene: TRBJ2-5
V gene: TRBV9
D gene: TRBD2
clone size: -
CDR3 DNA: TGTGCCAGCAGCGTAGTTAGCGGGGGGGCGGGAGAGACCCAGTACTTC
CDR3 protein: CASSVVSGGAGETQYF

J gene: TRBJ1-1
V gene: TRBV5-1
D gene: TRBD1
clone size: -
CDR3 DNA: TGCGCCAGCAGCCAACGGGACAGGAAAACTGAAGCTTTCTTT
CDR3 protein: CASSQRDRKTEAFF

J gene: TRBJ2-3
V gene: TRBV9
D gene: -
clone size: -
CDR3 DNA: TGTGCCAGCAGCGTAGCCGGGGGAGGGGGAAATACGCAGTATTTT
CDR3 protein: CASSVAGGGGNTQYF